The 17 T cell receptor beta chains reported below all come from one sample, sequenced in a study of shared clonotypes between healthy human individuals. As defined, naive CD8 cells were CD45RO-negative and positively selected for CCR7, with terminally differentiated effector memory CD45RA+ cells excluded. This table comes from immunoSEQ multiplex PCR, and its TCRdb copy is limited to in-frame clones, with some not included. The top ten clones hold around 0.21% of a sample with under 1 million clones, approximately 97% of them seen once. The specimen sequenced was naive CD8+ T cells sorted from blood. The receptors derive from a man younger than 40 in good health.

The J gene is TRBJ2-2, the V gene TRBV29-1, with D unresolved. V was shortened by 0 bases and J by 2 bases, with 10 bases between the two germline ends. CDR1 is SQVTM and CDR2 is ANQGSEA in the germline V gene. There are 15 residues in the CDR3. The CDR3 nucleotides read TGCAGCGTTGAAGAATTGGAGCACAACACCGGGGAGCTGTTTTTT. Translation: CSVEELEHNTGELFF.

The genes are TRBV29-1 and TRBJ2-7; unclear D gene. V lost 4 bases and J 0 bases, leaving 10 bases between the germline ends. The germline gives CDR1 SQVTM, CDR2 ANQGSEA. The CDR3 contains 13 residues. In nucleotides, the CDR3 is TGCAGCGTTGTGTGGGCGGACTCCTACGAGCAGTACTTC. It codes for CSVVWADSYEQYF.

V usage is TRBV5-6 and J usage is TRBJ1-4; D uncertain. Trimming pared 4 bases from V and 3 bases from J, leaving 13 bases between. The CDR3 has 15 residues. CDR1 is SGHDT, CDR2 YYEEEE, per germline. CDR3 residues: CASSARKAANEKLFF. The CDR3 region has the DNA TGTGCCAGCAGCGCACGAAAGGCCGCTAATGAAAAACTGTTTTTT. Filled out from reference TRBV5-6 and TRBJ1-4, the complete variable domain reads DAGVTQSPTHLIKTRGQQVTLRCSPKSGHDTVSWYQQALGQGPQFIFQYYEEEERQRGNFPDRFSGHQFPNYSSELNVNALLLGDSALYLCASSARKAANEKLFFGSGTQLSVL.

The rearrangement links TRBV7-8 to TRBJ2-2, with a tentative D call TRBD1 (5 bases). Trimming removed 3 bases from V and 0 bases from J, with 14 bases in between. Per the germline V gene, CDR1 is SGHVS and CDR2 is FQNEAQ. The CDR3 covers 17 residues. The CDR3 protein is CASSLTPGRPNTGELFF. The CDR3 bases are TGTGCCAGCAGCTTGACCCCAGGGCGACCGAACACCGGGGAGCTGTTTTTT.

V usage is TRBV19 and J usage is TRBJ2-1; D possibly matches TRBD1 or TRBD2 (6 bases each). The CDR3 consists of 15 residues. The germline V gene encodes CDR1 LNHDA and CDR2 SQIVND (reference sequence). With 7 bases removed from V and 9 bases from J, the gap between germline ends came to 22 bases. CDR3 in DNA: TGTGCCAGTACCCCTTGGGGGGCCGGGGATCGTGAGCAGTTCTTC. Amino acid sequence: CASTPWGAGDREQFF.

The chain uses TRBV7-9 and TRBJ1-4; no clear D. V was shortened by 8 bases and J by 8 bases, with 12 bases between the two germline ends. This CDR3 contains 12 residues. From germline, CDR1 is SEHNR and CDR2 FQNEAQ (reference sequence). The CDR3 DNA sequence: TGTGCCAGCGACATGGAGCGGGAAAAACTGTTTTTT. It specifies CASDMEREKLFF.

The rearrangement uses TRBV28 and TRBJ1-5; D gene uncertain. CDR1 and CDR2 (germline): MDHEN, SYDVKM. With 11 bases removed from V and 1 base from J, the gap between germline ends came to 6 bases. The length of the CDR3 is 11 residues. The CDR3 is CAAGSNQPQHF. CDR3 DNA sequence: TGTGCCGCCGGCAGCAATCAGCCCCAGCATTTT.

This rearrangement joins TRBV6-1 to TRBJ2-7; a possible D gene is TRBD2 (7 bases). Trimming left V 6 bases short and J 3 bases short, with 18 bases between. This CDR3 spans 15 amino acids. From germline, CDR1 is MNHNS and CDR2 SASEGT. DNA of the CDR3: TGTGCCAGCAGGGGGGGGCTAGCGGATCTCTACGAGCAGTACTTC. It specifies CASRGGLADLYEQYF.

The V call is TRBV6-4, the J call TRBJ2-3, with D uncertain. The germline V and J ends were trimmed by 2 bases and 2 bases, with 8 bases remaining between them. The CDR3 has 14 residues. The germline V gene has CDR1 MRHNA and CDR2 SNTAGT. In DNA, the CDR3 is TGTGCCAGCAGTGACGGGCGGTACACAGATACGCAGTATTTT. Amino acids: CASSDGRYTDTQYF.

The chain links TRBV6-5 to TRBJ2-7, with a tentative D call TRBD1 (6 bases). The length of the CDR3 is 14 residues. Trimming stripped 6 bases from V and 4 bases from J, with 16 bases between. The germline CDR1 and CDR2 sequences are MNHEY and SVGAGI. In nucleotides, the CDR3 is TGTGCCAGCAGACCAGGGGATTCTTTATACGAGCAGTACTTC. It codes for CASRPGDSLYEQYF.

This chain links TRBV11-2 with TRBJ2-5; no definite D call. The CDR3 is made up of 15 amino acids. V was clipped by 4 bases and J by 1 base, with 13 bases between them. CDR1 is SGHAT, CDR2 FQNNGV, per germline. The CDR3 here is CASSYPKGPQETQYF. CDR3 sequence (DNA): TGTGCCAGCAGCTACCCCAAGGGTCCCCAAGAGACCCAGTACTTC.

The gene calls are TRBV7-9 and TRBJ2-2; D is undetermined. Trimming removed 1 base at V and 6 bases at J, with 6 bases between. CDR1 and CDR2 from the germline V gene are SEHNR and FQNEAQ (reference sequence). This CDR3 spans 13 amino acids. CDR3 sequence: CASSLGRAGELFF. Here the CDR3 DNA reads TGTGCCAGCAGCTTAGGCCGGGCCGGGGAGCTGTTTTTT.

The chain couples TRBV15 to TRBJ2-7; TRBD1 matches 7 bases. V shed 2 bases, J shed 3 bases, and the junction held 7 bases outside the gene matches. The CDR3 length is 15 residues. Looked up from germline, CDR1 is LNHNV and CDR2 is YYDKDF (reference sequence). The CDR3 DNA reads TGTGCCACCAGCAGAAACGACAGGGCGTACTACGAGCAGTACTTC. The encoded protein is CATSRNDRAYYEQYF.

J is TRBJ1-2 and V is TRBV28; unclear D gene. The germline V gene encodes CDR1 MDHEN and CDR2 SYDVKM. The CDR3 is 13 residues long. The V end was cut by 5 bases, the J end by 2 bases, with 9 bases between. The CDR3 coding sequence is TGTGCCAGCAGTCCCGACGGGAACTATGGCTACACCTTC. It encodes CASSPDGNYGYTF.

This chain connects TRBV5-5 to TRBJ2-7, with 8 bases identical to TRBD1. The CDR3 runs to 13 residues. The germline CDR1 and CDR2 sequences are SGHKS and YYEKEE (reference sequence). Trimming at V came to 2 bases and at J to 6 bases, leaving 4 bases not matched to a gene. The CDR3 loop reads CASSLGTGGEQYF. In DNA, the CDR3 is TGTGCCAGCAGCTTAGGGACAGGCGGCGAGCAGTACTTC.

Of note for this clone: This sample includes further DNA sequences coding for the same CDR3. The genes are TRBV15 and TRBJ2-7; D call uncertain. The ends were cut back, 0 bases at V and 1 base at J, with 10 bases in the middle. The CDR3 consists of 15 residues. Germline CDR1 is LNHNV and CDR2 is YYDKDF (reference sequence). CDR3 bases: TGTGCCACCAGCAGAGATCTCGGCGGTTCCTACGAGCAGTACTTC. Translation: CATSRDLGGSYEQYF.

The CDR3 loop is CARSSGTGNEQFF. The CDR3 DNA is TGTGCCAGAAGCTCCGGGACAGGCAATGAGCAGTTCTTC. The chain links TRBV5-3 to TRBJ2-1; 8 bases map to TRBD1. TRBV5-3 is an open reading frame, and its role is uncertain. There are 13 residues in the CDR3. The ends lost 3 bases at V and 6 bases at J; junction bases unmatched: 2.